The clone carrying this T cell receptor beta chain was seen only once. The target antigen is unknown. Profiled with immunoSEQ multiplex PCR; TCRdb holds only in-frame clones, not every one. The sample carries more than 7,000 clones, approximately 64% recorded once. The CDR3 is 16 residues long. This sample is drawn from a study of tumor-infiltrating lymphocytes in localized non-small cell lung cancer. Study-wide context: From each patient, both tumor and uninvolved lung, non-adjacent to tumor, were sampled. Study outcomes and limitations: Compared with uninvolved lung, tumors showed higher T cell infiltration by TCRbeta sequencing. IM1 and IM2 tumors showed no difference in T-cell fraction.

The sequence was obtained from a human donor with non-small cell lung cancer. The sample comprised uninvolved lung tissue not adjacent to the tumor. The gene calls are TRBV21-1 and TRBJ2-7; TRBD1 reflects the table's D call only, with no check against the DNA. TRBV21-1 counts as a pseudogene. This CDR3 is CASSKETGTGDYEQYF. CDR3 DNA sequence: TGTGCCAGCAGCAAAGAAACCGGGACAGGGGACTACGAGCAGTACTTC.